This T cell receptor beta chain was recorded in a study of cytomegalovirus exposure and HLA in healthy donors. General observations from the study: HLA alleles showed associations with 16,951 TCR beta sequences in a later analysis, at a 0.05 false discovery rate.

J was trimmed by 6 bases and V by 1 base; bases with no gene match: 8. In germline, CDR1 is SGHAT, CDR2 FQNNGV. The CDR3 sequence is 16 residues long. PCR amplification relied on 60 Vbeta primers (plus 13 Jbeta primers). Some clones are missing from TCRdb's copy, which holds only in-frame ones; the method was immunoSEQ multiplex PCR. The repertoire holds 160,000 or so clones, with around 81% as singletons. To note about this clone: Antigen: not known.

The sample taken for sequencing was PBMCs. This TCR derives from a woman in her thirties or forties in good health and CMV-seronegative. The chain employs TRBV11-2 and TRBJ1-5; 8 nucleotides align to TRBD1. The CDR3, as DNA: TGTGCCAGCAGCTTAGGAAATTCAGGGGGCAGTCAGCCCCAGCATTTT. Protein product: CASSLGNSGGSQPQHF.